This T cell receptor beta chain originates from a study of T-cell reconstitution after alpha-beta-depleted transplantation in children. Preparation of the TCRbeta library was carried out with unique molecular identifiers. TCRdb analysed the PCR reads with MiXCR anew, one entry per CDR3 protein. The table has some 600,000 distinct CDR3 sequences, 13% seen once. V was clipped by 4 bases and J by 13 bases; unmatched bases: 5. There are 10 residues in the CDR3. Per the germline V gene, CDR1 is DFQATT and CDR2 is SNEGSKA (reference sequence). This clonotype was detected only a few times. This TCR was sampled from a male patient aged 10 to 17 who had a stem cell transplant for acute myeloid leukemia, so the T cells may come from the graft donor. V is TRBV20-1 and J is TRBJ2-3, with TRBD2 identical over 7 bases. This specimen consisted of PBMCs, mostly from graft donor cells, obtained 360 days after TCRalphabeta/CD19-depleted stem cell transplant. The CDR3 loop reads CSATGLQEYF. DNA of the CDR3: TGCAGTGCTACGGGACTACAGGAGTATTTT.